Listed below are T cell receptor beta chains from one sample, sequenced in a study of radiotherapy plus CTLA-4 blockade in lung cancer. TCRdb's copy holds only in-frame clones and misses some; the assay was immunoSEQ multiplex PCR. The data contain 90,000 to 95,000 clones, roughly 85% of them singletons. The source was peripheral blood, collected from a patient treated with radiotherapy plus ipilimumab. The receptors derive from a human donor with non-small cell lung cancer who had stable disease on radiotherapy plus ipilimumab. The CDR3 runs from the conserved cysteine through the conserved F or W. D genes are given only for firm matches. Clone size appears in some rows only: once, few, many, or a class for an expanded clone.

d_gene	abundance	v_gene	len	j_gene	CDR3nt	CDR3aa
.	.	TRBV5-1	14	TRBJ2-6	TGCGCCAGCGCTTCAGGGGTTCGGGCCAACGTCCTGACTTTC	CASASGVRANVLTF
.	.	TRBV21-1	16	TRBJ2-3	TGTGCCAGCAGCAAAGGTCGGGGAGGGAACACAGATACGCAGTATTTT	CASSKGRGGNTDTQYF
TRBD1	.	TRBV28	14	TRBJ1-5	TGTGCCATCCAGGGGGCCAGTCGCAATCAGCCCCAGCATTTT	CAIQGASRNQPQHF
.	.	TRBV10-1	13	TRBJ1-1	TGCGCCAGCAGTGCAGACCCGAACACTGAAGCTTTCTTT	CASSADPNTEAFF
TRBD2	.	TRBV5-1	15	TRBJ2-2	TGCGCCAGCAGCCGTGGACTAGCGGACACCGGGGAGCTGTTTTTT	CASSRGLADTGELFF
TRBD2	.	TRBV9	16	TRBJ2-4	TGTGCCAGCAGCATCCGAGCGGGAGGGGCCAAAAACATTCAGTACTTC	CASSIRAGGAKNIQYF
.	.	TRBV6-6	12	TRBJ2-7	TGTGCCAGCGGGGAGGTGCCCGACGAGCAGTACTTC	CASGEVPDEQYF
TRBD1	.	TRBV6-1	14	TRBJ2-7	TGTGCCAGCACCACCCGGACAGGGGACTACGAGCAGTACTTC	CASTTRTGDYEQYF
TRBD1	.	TRBV30	14	TRBJ2-3	TGTGCCTCCGACGGACAGGTGGCCCCAGATACGCAGTATTTT	CASDGQVAPDTQYF
.	few	TRBV5-6	15	TRBJ2-6	TGTGCCAGCAGTCCCCCCGGCTCTGGGGCCAACGTCCTGACTTTC	CASSPPGSGANVLTF
.	few	TRBV7-8	16	TRBJ1-1	TGTGCCAGCAGCTCCCGGGACATTAGGGGGGGCACTGAAGCTTTCTTT	CASSSRDIRGGTEAFF
TRBD1	.	TRBV5-4	15	TRBJ1-6	TGTGCCAGCAGCTTACAGACAGGGGTGGACTCACCCCTCCACTTT	CASSLQTGVDSPLHF
.	few	TRBV19	13	TRBJ2-5	TGTGGCATGGGGGCGGGAGAGAAAGAGACCCAGTACTTC	CGMGAGEKETQYF
.	.	TRBV9	20	TRBJ1-1	TGTGCCAGCAGCGTGGAGGTCCTTGGACAGCTCGGAGGCAAGGGCACTGAAGCTTTCTTT	CASSVEVLGQLGGKGTEAFF
TRBD1	.	TRBV7-8	15	TRBJ1-2	TGTGCCAGCAGCTTAGCCGAGACAGGGGACTATGGCTACACCTTC	CASSLAETGDYGYTF
TRBD1	.	TRBV5-4	13	TRBJ2-7	TGTGCCAGCCGGGACAGTCGCCTCTACGAGCAGTACTTC	CASRDSRLYEQYF
.	once	TRBV11-2	16	TRBJ1-3	TGTGCCAGCAGCTTAACGACAGGTTTCTCTGGAAACACCATATATTTT	CASSLTTGFSGNTIYF